Listed below are T cell receptor beta chains from one sample, sequenced in a study of cytomegalovirus exposure and HLA in healthy donors. Assay used: immunoSEQ multiplex PCR; TCRdb lists only in-frame clones, some missing. This sample has 87,000 or so clones, with around 8% found just once. The sample consisted of PBMCs. The source of these receptors is a man aged 50 to 60 in good health and CMV-seronegative. CDR3s include the opening cysteine and the closing phenylalanine or tryptophan. The D gene is left open where the match is weak. Size is stated for part of the rows, as once, few or many counts, or as a class when the clone is expanded.

d_call,v_call,j_call,clone_size,cdr3_nt,cdr3_aa
TRBD1,TRBV9,TRBJ2-2,few,TGTGCCAGCACAAGACAGGGGGTCTCCGGGGAGCTGTTTTTT,CASTRQGVSGELFF
NA,TRBV28,TRBJ1-5,few,TGTGCCAGCAGTGGGGGACTCTATAGCAATCAGCCCCAGCATTTT,CASSGGLYSNQPQHF
NA,TRBV5-4,TRBJ2-7,few,TGTGCCAGCAGCCCGGACAGCACCGTACGGGGCGAGCAGTACTTC,CASSPDSTVRGEQYF
NA,TRBV15,TRBJ2-1,few,TGTGCCACCCGGGTAGGATTCGCTGCCTACAATGAGCAGTTCTTC,CATRVGFAAYNEQFF
NA,TRBV5-5,TRBJ2-7,NA,TGTGCCAGCAGCTTGGAGAGCTACGAGCAGTACTTC,CASSLESYEQYF
TRBD2,TRBV7-2,TRBJ2-7,once,TGTGCCAGCAGCAGAGCGGGGGGGCCCGACGAGCAGTACTTC,CASSRAGGPDEQYF
TRBD2,TRBV5-3,TRBJ2-5,few,TGTGCCAGAAGCCCTGACCCGATGACTAGCGGGGGCATCCAAGAGACCCAGTACTTC,CARSPDPMTSGGIQETQYF
TRBD1,TRBV5-1,TRBJ1-1,NA,TGCGCCAGCAGCCAGGGACAGGGGGCGGGCACTGAAGCTTTCTTT,CASSQGQGAGTEAFF
NA,TRBV30,TRBJ2-4,few,TGTGCCTGGAGTGTCATCGGCATTCAGTACTTC,CAWSVIGIQYF
NA,TRBV7-2,TRBJ1-1,NA,TGTGCCAGCAGCTCGATGGGGAGGGACACTGAAGCTTTCTTT,CASSSMGRDTEAFF
NA,TRBV29-1,TRBJ1-1,NA,TGCAGCGTGGTTCAGGGGCCCACTGAAGCTTTCTTT,CSVVQGPTEAFF
NA,TRBV15,TRBJ1-4,NA,TGTGCCACCAGCAGAGCACAATGGGACATTGCAACTAATGAAAAACTGTTTTTT,CATSRAQWDIATNEKLFF
TRBD1,TRBV5-6,TRBJ1-1,few,TGTGCCAGCGGTACAGGGGTGGACACTGAAGCTTTCTTT,CASGTGVDTEAFF
TRBD2,TRBV4-2,TRBJ2-2,few,TGTGCCAGCAGCCCAGCGGGAGGGCGACGCGGGGAGCTGTTTTTT,CASSPAGGRRGELFF
TRBD1,TRBV11-2,TRBJ1-1,NA,TGTGCCAGCAGCTTAGGACAGGGGAGGGACACTGAAGCTTTCTTT,CASSLGQGRDTEAFF
TRBD1,TRBV7-8,TRBJ1-4,NA,TGTGCCAGCAGCCCGGGACGGGACAGTATTAATGAAAAACTGTTTTTT,CASSPGRDSINEKLFF
NA,TRBV25-1,TRBJ1-1,few,TGTGCCAGTCCGGACAGTATTTGGGACACTGAAGCTTTCTTT,CASPDSIWDTEAFF
NA,TRBV9,TRBJ1-3,few,TGTGCCAGCAGCGTGGGGGGGACCGCGCAAAACACCATATATTTT,CASSVGGTAQNTIYF
NA,TRBV7-9,TRBJ1-3,NA,TGTGCCAGCAGCTTAGGCTCGCAGGGAAACACCATATATTTT,CASSLGSQGNTIYF
TRBD1,TRBV30,TRBJ1-5,few,TGTGCCTGGAGTGCTACAGGGGGCAATCAGCCCCAGCATTTT,CAWSATGGNQPQHF
NA,TRBV2,TRBJ1-1,NA,TGTGCCAGCAGCGATGGCCGAATGAACACTGAAGCTTTCTTT,CASSDGRMNTEAFF
TRBD2,TRBV5-8,TRBJ2-7,NA,TGTGCCAGCAGCTCCGGGACTAGTTACGAGCAGTACTTC,CASSSGTSYEQYF
NA,TRBV6-6,TRBJ1-5,NA,TGTGCCAGCAGTCCAGGGGTTCAGCCCCAGCATTTT,CASSPGVQPQHF
TRBD1,TRBV19,TRBJ1-2,NA,TGTGCCAGTAGTCCGACAGGGAGGTTCGATGGGGGCTACACCTTC,CASSPTGRFDGGYTF
TRBD2,TRBV30,TRBJ2-5,NA,TGTGCCTGGGCACTAGCGGATGGGGAGACCCAGTACTTC,CAWALADGETQYF
TRBD1,TRBV25-1,TRBJ1-4,NA,TGTGCCAGCAGTGTCCAGGGGGCTAGTGAAAAACTGTTTTTT,CASSVQGASEKLFF
NA,TRBV28,TRBJ1-2,NA,TGTGCCAGCAGGACCGACCGGGCGTCCGCGGGGGATGGCTACACCTTC,CASRTDRASAGDGYTF
NA,TRBV7-9,TRBJ2-6,few,TGTGCCAGTTCAGACACCTTCTCTGGGGCCAACGTCCTGACTTTC,CASSDTFSGANVLTF
TRBD2,TRBV7-8,TRBJ2-7,NA,TGTGCCAGCAGCTTAGGACTAGCGAACTACGAGCAGTACTTC,CASSLGLANYEQYF
NA,TRBV6-6,TRBJ1-2,few,TGTGCCAGCAGTTATCGCGGTAAATCTTCCGGCTACACCTTC,CASSYRGKSSGYTF
NA,TRBV19,TRBJ2-1,few,TGTGCCAGTAGTTCCCGGGGGAGCTCCTACAATGAGCAGTTCTTC,CASSSRGSSYNEQFF
NA,TRBV20-1,TRBJ1-1,NA,TGCAGTGTTCCCGGGGGGACTGAAGCTTTCTTT,CSVPGGTEAFF
NA,TRBV30,TRBJ2-5,few,TGTGCCTGGAGTAAGGGGGGGCAAGAGACCCAGTACTTC,CAWSKGGQETQYF
NA,TRBV19,TRBJ2-5,NA,TGTGCCAGTAGGCTCAATTCGGGGGATGGCCAAGAGACCCAGTACTTC,CASRLNSGDGQETQYF
NA,TRBV28,TRBJ2-6,NA,TGTGCCAGCAGTTTTTCAGGGGCCGGGGCCAACGTCCTGACTTTC,CASSFSGAGANVLTF
NA,TRBV19,TRBJ1-2,few,TGTGCCAGTAGTATTCACAATAACTATGGCTACACCTTC,CASSIHNNYGYTF
NA,TRBV5-1,TRBJ1-4,few,TGCGCCAGCAGCAAAAACAACAGGGCTACTAATGAAAAACTGTTTTTT,CASSKNNRATNEKLFF
TRBD2,TRBV5-4,TRBJ2-7,few,TGTGCCAGTTCCCGGACTAGCGGACTATCATCCTACGAGCAGTACTTC,CASSRTSGLSSYEQYF
NA,TRBV5-1,TRBJ2-1,NA,TGCGCCAGCAGCTTGGTGGGTCTAGTTTTGTACAATGAGCAGTTCTTC,CASSLVGLVLYNEQFF
NA,TRBV28,TRBJ1-2,NA,TGTGCCAGCAGGAGCGGACAGATCCGGTCGGGGGGCTACACCTTC,CASRSGQIRSGGYTF
TRBD1,TRBV7-2,TRBJ2-7,NA,TGTGCCAGCAGCTTGATAACCGGGACAGGAGGGAACGAGCAGTACTTC,CASSLITGTGGNEQYF
TRBD2,TRBV9,TRBJ2-3,NA,TGTGCCAGCAATCACGGGGGGGGCACAGATACGCAGTATTTT,CASNHGGGTDTQYF
NA,TRBV6-7,TRBJ1-3,NA,TGTGCCAGCAGTTACAATCTGGGGGCCAGTGGAAACACCATATATTTT,CASSYNLGASGNTIYF